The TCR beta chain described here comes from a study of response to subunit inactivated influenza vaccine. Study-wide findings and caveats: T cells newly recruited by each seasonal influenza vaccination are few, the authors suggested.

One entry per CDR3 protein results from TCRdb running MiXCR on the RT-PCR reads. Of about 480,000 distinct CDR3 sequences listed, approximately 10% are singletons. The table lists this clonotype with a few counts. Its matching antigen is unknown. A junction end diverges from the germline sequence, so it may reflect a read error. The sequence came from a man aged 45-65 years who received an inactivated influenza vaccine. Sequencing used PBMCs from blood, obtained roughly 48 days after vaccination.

CDR3 in amino acids: CASSYSRLGGGQGTQYF. DNA for the CDR3: TGTGCCAGCAGTTACTCGAGACTGGGAGGAGGTCAAGGGACCCAGTACTTC. This rearrangement joins TRBV6-5 to TRBJ2-5, with a possible D match to TRBD2 (6 bases). Germline CDR1 MNHEY, CDR2 SVGAGI. The CDR3 has 17 residues.